This T cell receptor (beta chain) was sequenced in a study of metastatic and nonmetastatic thyroid tumors. Background on the study: Both malignant and benign thyroid patients supplied peripheral blood and tumor or nodule tissue samples, across which the repertoires of these patients were then compared. Study conclusions and caveats: Versus benign nodules, malignant thyroid tumors reportedly had significantly higher TCR beta diversity, in blood and tumor.

Before thyroid surgery, none of the patients had received any treatment. This clone was detected only a few times. Its antigen is not identified. This CDR3 region has 15 residues. CDR1 and CDR2 from the germline V gene are WNHNN and SYGVQD (reference sequence). V lost 3 bases and J lost 3; bases outside the gene matches: 5. In the original workflow: Building a distant-metastasis classifier for papillary thyroid cancer drew on CDR3 differences across clinicopathological groups. TCRdb re-called the PCR reads via MiXCR. For this entry, the V and J calls and clone size follow TCRdb and not the study's own pipeline. Here the sample spans 25,000 to 30,000 clones, 3.5% to 5% being singletons.

Sequencing input: blood. The receptor was isolated from a female donor with papillary thyroid cancer or a benign thyroid nodule (not recorded which). Some clones in this sample may be carry-over from other donors' samples. V usage is TRBV10-1 and J usage is TRBJ2-7; TRBD1 agrees at 10 bases. The CDR3 loop is CASSDTGTGVYEQYF. Here the CDR3 DNA reads TGCGCCAGCAGTGATACCGGGACAGGGGTCTACGAGCAGTACTTC.